These 25 T cell receptor beta chains were all obtained from the same sample, sequenced in a study of shared clonotypes between healthy human individuals. Assay: immunoSEQ multiplex PCR; the TCRdb copy retains only in-frame clones and omits some. The data hold roughly 1.4 million clones, with 97% to 99% observed a single time. Input material: naive CD4+ T cells sorted from blood. As to subset: CD45RA+ positively selected. Receptors originate from a man aged 25-45 years in good health.

The chain combines TRBV7-3 with TRBJ2-7; maybe TRBD2 (6 bases). The CDR3 has 14 residues. Germline CDR1 SGHTA, CDR2 FQGTGA. Trimming shortened V by 5 bases and J by 1 base, and 12 bases separated the two germline ends. In DNA form, the CDR3 reads TGTGCCAGCAGCCCTCATGCGGGGTCCTACGAGCAGTACTTC. Its translation: CASSPHAGSYEQYF.

This chain links TRBV29-1 with TRBJ2-4; 7 nucleotides line up with TRBD1. Trimming cost V 7 bases and J 0 bases; bases outside gene matches: 9. Germline values: CDR1 SQVTM, CDR2 ANQGSEA. The CDR3 has 15 amino acids. This chain's CDR3 is CSAKGDSLAKNIQYF. The DNA for the CDR3 is TGCAGCGCTAAGGGGGACAGCCTAGCCAAAAACATTCAGTACTTC.

The chain couples TRBV5-6 to TRBJ2-3; D not resolved. The CDR3 has 14 residues. V dropped 2 bases and J dropped 2 bases, with 9 bases sitting between them. Germline CDR1 reads SGHDT; CDR2 reads YYEEEE. The CDR3 bases are TGTGCCAGCAGCTTTATCCTAATCACAGATACGCAGTATTTT. Translation gives CASSFILITDTQYF.

The chain joins TRBV5-1 to TRBJ2-2; 10 positions match TRBD1. The CDR3 contains 15 residues. Losses at the gene ends were 0 bases for V and 6 bases for J; bases not matched to a gene: 2. CDR1 and CDR2 from the germline V gene are SGHRS and YFSETQ. The CDR3 nucleotides read TGCGCCAGCAGCTTGGGACAGGGGGCTTCCGGGGAGCTGTTTTTT. This sequence encodes CASSLGQGASGELFF.

The V call is TRBV19, the J call TRBJ2-3, with TRBD2 matching 9 bases. This CDR3 region has 13 residues. The V gene's germline CDR1 is LNHDA and CDR2 SQIVND (reference sequence). Germline trimming cut 7 bases from V and 3 bases from J; bases unmatched to any gene: 2. The CDR3 sequence is CASNSGSTDTQYF. As DNA, the CDR3 is TGTGCCAGTAATAGCGGGAGTACAGATACGCAGTATTTT.

With regard to this clone: This specimen includes other DNA sequences encoding the same CDR3. This sequence joins TRBV9 and TRBJ1-1; D gene ambiguous. The germline CDR1 and CDR2 sequences are SGDLS and YYNGEE. This CDR3 has 13 amino acids. The V end lost 3 bases, the J end lost 0 bases, and 6 bases lay between the germline ends. DNA for the CDR3: TGTGCCAGCAGCGCCCGAATGAACACTGAAGCTTTCTTT. Amino acid sequence: CASSARMNTEAFF.

The J gene is TRBJ2-1, the V gene TRBV2; D tentatively fits TRBD1 or TRBD2 (5 bases each). Trimming took off 5 bases at V and 0 bases at J, with 17 bases between the two ends. The length of the CDR3 is 17 residues. Germline values: CDR1 SNHLY, CDR2 FYNNEI. This CDR3 reads CASSIVGAAASYNEQFF. In nucleotides, the CDR3 is TGTGCCAGCAGTATAGTAGGGGCAGCGGCCTCCTACAATGAGCAGTTCTTC.

The rearrangement links TRBV6-5 to TRBJ1-1; 7 bases fit TRBD1. The CDR3 covers 16 residues. The V gene's germline CDR1 is MNHEY and CDR2 SVGAGI. Trimming at V came to 1 base and at J to 2 bases, leaving 7 bases not matched to a gene. CDR3 protein: CASSYLDYRGNTEAFF. For the CDR3, the DNA is TGTGCCAGCAGTTACTTAGACTACAGGGGAAACACTGAAGCTTTCTTT.

V gene TRBV6-1 combines with J gene TRBJ2-7; D is unclear. The CDR3 length is 13 residues. Trimming took 6 bases from V and 3 from J, leaving 12 bases between them. CDR1 and CDR2 (germline): MNHNS, SASEGT. CDR3 bases: TGTGCCAGCAGCACCCGAGAGAACTACGAGCAGTACTTC. It translates to CASSTRENYEQYF.

The V and J genes are TRBV7-8 and TRBJ2-5, with 7 bases matching TRBD1. V trimming: 4 bases; J trimming: 2 bases; junction bases outside the gene matches: 4. The CDR3 runs to 14 residues. Germline values: CDR1 SGHVS, CDR2 FQNEAQ. In nucleotides, the CDR3 is TGTGCCAGCAGCTCCCGGGACAGACAAGAGACCCAGTACTTC. This encodes CASSSRDRQETQYF.

In this sample, this clone turned up once. CDR3 region: CASSPRTTNEKLFF. CDR3 DNA: TGTGCCAGCAGCCCCCGTACAACTAATGAAAAACTGTTTTTT. The rearrangement links TRBV5-5 to TRBJ1-4; D gene unclear. Germline assignment: CDR1 SGHKS and CDR2 YYEKEE (reference sequence). The CDR3 has 14 residues. Trimming removed 4 bases from V and 0 bases from J, with 7 bases in between.

The CDR3 reads CATSRDGGWNTEAFF. The CDR3 nucleotides are TGTGCCACCAGCAGAGATGGGGGGTGGAACACTGAAGCTTTCTTT. The chain joins TRBV15 to TRBJ1-1, with a weak D call TRBD1 (5 bases). The CDR3 covers 15 residues. CDR1 and CDR2 from the germline V gene are LNHNV and YYDKDF (reference sequence). The V end lost 0 bases, the J end lost 1 base, and 9 bases lay between the germline ends.

V and J are TRBV27 and TRBJ2-2; 12 bases line up with TRBD2. This CDR3 is 18 amino acids long. V trimming: 5 bases; J trimming: 9 bases; junction bases outside the gene matches: 16. CDR1 MNHEY and CDR2 SMNVEV come from the germline V gene (reference sequence). The CDR3 nucleotides are TGTGCCAGCAGTCCAGAAAGGCTTGCTAGCGGGAGGGCCCGGGAGCTGTTTTTT. Encoded protein: CASSPERLASGRARELFF.

J is TRBJ2-2 and V is TRBV19; 7 bases align to TRBD1. V lost 2 bases, J lost 7 bases, and 10 bases stayed unmatched. This CDR3 region has 16 residues. Germline lookup yields CDR1 LNHDA and CDR2 SQIVND (reference sequence). The CDR3 spells CASSILPGRGNGELFF. Written as DNA, the CDR3 is TGTGCCAGTAGTATACTTCCAGGCAGGGGGAACGGGGAGCTGTTTTTT.

The chain combines TRBV7-9 with TRBJ2-1, with TRBD2 identical over 8 bases. Unmatched junction bases numbered 3, after V lost 1 base and J lost 4 bases. Germline loops: CDR1 SEHNR, CDR2 FQNEAQ (reference sequence). CDR3 length: 15 residues. CDR3 in DNA: TGTGCCAGCAGCTTAGGCGGGGGGTTTTACAATGAGCAGTTCTTC. Encoded protein: CASSLGGGFYNEQFF.

V and J are TRBV29-1 and TRBJ2-5; TRBD1 aligns across 9 bases. This CDR3 spans 12 amino acids. Germline CDR1 and CDR2: SQVTM and ANQGSEA. The J segment lost 5 bases and the V segment lost 7 bases, leaving 5 bases of the junction unmatched. CDR3: CSAGTGRETQYF. The CDR3 region has the DNA TGCAGCGCTGGGACAGGGAGGGAGACCCAGTACTTC. Variable domain in full (rest from reference TRBV29-1 and TRBJ2-5): SAVISQKPSRDICQRGTSLTIQCQVDSQVTMMFWYRQQPGQSLTLIATANQGSEATYESGFVIDKFPISRPNLTFSTLTVSNMSPEDSSIYLCSAGTGRETQYFGPGTRLLVL.

The rearrangement joins TRBV6-5 to TRBJ2-7; the match to TRBD2 covers 12 bases. The CDR3 contains 16 residues. CDR1 is MNHEY and CDR2 is SVGAGI in the germline V gene. V lost 2 bases, J lost 3 bases, and 5 bases stayed unmatched. CDR3 amino acids: CASSYLLAGGGYEQYF. As DNA, the CDR3 is TGTGCCAGCAGTTACCTACTAGCGGGAGGTGGCTACGAGCAGTACTTC.

The chain uses TRBV5-8 and TRBJ2-5, with TRBD1 matching over 9 bases. The germline gives CDR1 SGHTS, CDR2 YDEGEE. The CDR3 contains 15 residues. Trimming took 4 bases from V and 4 from J; bases not matched to a gene: 8. The CDR3 DNA sequence: TGTGCCAGCAGCAGGTGGACAGGGGCCTTAGAGACCCAGTACTTC. It is translated as CASSRWTGALETQYF. Together with reference TRBV5-8 and TRBJ2-5, the CDR3 gives the full variable domain: EAGVTQSPTHLIKTRGQQATLRCSPISGHTSVYWYQQALGLGLQFLLWYDEGEERNRGNFPPRFSGRQFPNYSSELNVNALELEDSALYLCASSRWTGALETQYFGPGTRLLVL.

There are a few counts of this clone. This sequence joins TRBV7-2 and TRBJ2-7, with 8 positions matching TRBD1. From germline, CDR1 is SGHTA and CDR2 FQGNSA. The CDR3 sequence is 16 residues long. V gave up 4 bases and J gave up 2 bases; unmatched junction bases: 10. CDR3 loop: CASSSRGQGSAYEQYF. CDR3 DNA sequence: TGTGCCAGCAGCTCTCGTGGACAGGGTAGCGCCTACGAGCAGTACTTC. The whole variable domain, filled in from reference TRBV7-2 and TRBJ2-7, reads GAGVSQSPSNKVTEKGKDVELRCDPISGHTALYWYRQSLGQGLEFLIYFQGNSAPDKSGLPSDRFSAERTGGSVSTLTIQRTQQEDSAVYLCASSSRGQGSAYEQYFGPGTRLTVT.

The chain uses TRBV10-3 and TRBJ2-3, with D perhaps matching TRBD1 (5 bases). Germline CDR1 reads ENHRY; CDR2 reads SYGVKD. V lost 0 bases and J lost 3, with 13 bases in between. There are 16 residues in the CDR3. This chain's CDR3 is CAISESKGKRTDTQYF. In DNA form, the CDR3 reads TGTGCCATCAGTGAGTCGAAGGGGAAGAGAACAGATACGCAGTATTTT.

The chain uses TRBV10-3 and TRBJ2-3; no clear D gene. The germline V gene encodes CDR1 ENHRY and CDR2 SYGVKD. The CDR3 contains 12 residues. Trimming pared 11 bases from V and 3 bases from J, leaving 12 bases between. CDR3 nucleotide sequence: TGTGCCTCCTCTGACCCGACAGATACGCAGTATTTT. This codes for CASSDPTDTQYF.

The chain uses TRBV27 and TRBJ2-1; either TRBD1 or TRBD2 may supply D (5 bases each). CDR3 length equals 15 residues. Trimming cost V 3 bases and J 4 bases, with 13 bases left between them. From germline, CDR1 is MNHEY and CDR2 SMNVEV (reference sequence). The CDR3 nucleotides are TGTGCCAGCAGTTTCGAGGGGCCCCGATACAATGAGCAGTTCTTC. It is translated as CASSFEGPRYNEQFF.

This rearrangement joins TRBV4-1 to TRBJ2-7; 11 bases match TRBD1. The CDR3 covers 16 residues. Losses at the gene ends were 4 bases for V and 3 bases for J; bases not matched to a gene: 8. In germline, CDR1 is MGHRA, CDR2 YSYEKL. The chain's CDR3 is CASSRNRDRGNYEQYF. In DNA, the CDR3 is TGCGCCAGCAGCCGCAACCGGGACAGGGGGAACTACGAGCAGTACTTC.

This clone was observed a single time. This chain connects TRBV20-1 to TRBJ1-1; TRBD1 is a possible D gene (5 bases). This CDR3 contains 11 residues. CDR1 is DFQATT and CDR2 is SNEGSKA in the germline V gene (reference sequence). Between the trimmed V and J ends, which lost 3 bases and 8 bases, there was a span of 10 bases. CDR3 sequence reads: CSASGGREAFF. For the CDR3, the DNA is TGCAGTGCTAGTGGGGGGAGGGAAGCTTTCTTT.

V gene TRBV28 combines with J gene TRBJ1-2; unclear D gene. CDR1 and CDR2 (germline): MDHEN, SYDVKM. V lost 3 bases, J lost 8 bases, and 13 bases lay in between. The CDR3 covers 13 residues. CDR3 protein: CASSLDGLSGYTF. The CDR3 coding sequence is TGTGCCAGCAGTTTGGACGGCTTGAGCGGCTACACCTTC.